This T cell receptor (beta chain) was observed in a study of cytomegalovirus exposure and HLA in healthy donors. Study details: One earlier analysis, a look at about 179 million T cells, found around 110 million unique TCR beta sequences.

PCR involved 60 Vbeta and 13 Jbeta primers. Here immunoSEQ multiplex PCR was the method, and the copy in TCRdb shows in-frame clones only, minus some. The data contain some 200,000 clones, roughly 80% of them singletons. Study-wide results and limits: The study recorded 160 or so TCR beta chains that were cytomegalovirus-associated.

There are a few counts of this clone. The antigen remains unidentified. The CDR3 has 15 amino acids. Trimming took 2 bases from V and 3 from J; bases not matched to a gene: 4. From germline, CDR1 is SEHNR and CDR2 FQNEAQ (reference sequence). The receptor's source is a man aged 35-49 years in good health and CMV-seronegative. Material: PBMCs. The chain joins TRBV7-9 to TRBJ2-7; TRBD1 matches at 10 bases. The DNA of the CDR3 is TGTGCCAGCAGCTTATGGGACAGGGGATTCTACGAGCAGTACTTC. Protein sequence: CASSLWDRGFYEQYF.